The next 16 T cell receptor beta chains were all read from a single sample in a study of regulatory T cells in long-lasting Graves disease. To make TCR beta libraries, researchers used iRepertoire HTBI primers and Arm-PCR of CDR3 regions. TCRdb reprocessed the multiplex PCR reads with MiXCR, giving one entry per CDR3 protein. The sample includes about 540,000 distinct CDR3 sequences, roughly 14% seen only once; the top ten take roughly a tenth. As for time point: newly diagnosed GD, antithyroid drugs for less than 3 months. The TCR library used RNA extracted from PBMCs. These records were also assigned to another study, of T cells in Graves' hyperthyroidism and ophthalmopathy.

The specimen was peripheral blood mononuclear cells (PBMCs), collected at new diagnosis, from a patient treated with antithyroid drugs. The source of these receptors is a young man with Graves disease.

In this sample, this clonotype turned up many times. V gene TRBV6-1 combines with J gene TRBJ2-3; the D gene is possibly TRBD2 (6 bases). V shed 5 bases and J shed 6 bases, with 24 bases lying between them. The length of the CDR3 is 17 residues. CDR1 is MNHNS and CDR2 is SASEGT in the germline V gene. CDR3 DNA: TGTGCCAGCAGTCGAGCCTATACTAGCCCAATTGGCGATACGCAGTATTTT. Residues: CASSRAYTSPIGDTQYF.

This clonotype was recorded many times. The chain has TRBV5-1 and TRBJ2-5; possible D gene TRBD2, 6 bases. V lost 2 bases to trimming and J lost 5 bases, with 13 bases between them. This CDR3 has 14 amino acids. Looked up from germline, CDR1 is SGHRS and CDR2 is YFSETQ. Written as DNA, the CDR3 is TGCGCCAGCAGCTTCCGGGAGCTGCAGGAGACCCAGTACTTC. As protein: CASSFRELQETQYF.

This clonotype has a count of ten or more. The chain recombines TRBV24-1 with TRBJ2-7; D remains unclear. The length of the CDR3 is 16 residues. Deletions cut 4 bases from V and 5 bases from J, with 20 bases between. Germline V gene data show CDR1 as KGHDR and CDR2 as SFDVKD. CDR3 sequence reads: CATSDSGPVNVDEQYF. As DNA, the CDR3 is TGTGCCACCAGTGACTCCGGACCGGTAAACGTCGACGAGCAGTACTTC.

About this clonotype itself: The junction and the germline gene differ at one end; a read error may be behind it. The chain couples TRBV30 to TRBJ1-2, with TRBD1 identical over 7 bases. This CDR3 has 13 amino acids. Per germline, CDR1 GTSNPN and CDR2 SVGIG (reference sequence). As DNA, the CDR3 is TGTGCCTGGAGCTCAGGGGGGAACTATGGCTGCACCTTC. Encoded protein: CAWSSGGNYGCTF.

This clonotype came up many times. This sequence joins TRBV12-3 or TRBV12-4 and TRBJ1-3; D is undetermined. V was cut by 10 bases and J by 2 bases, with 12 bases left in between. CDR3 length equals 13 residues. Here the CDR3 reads CATAANPGNTIYF. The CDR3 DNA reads TGTGCCACCGCGGCAAACCCTGGAAACACCATATATTTT.

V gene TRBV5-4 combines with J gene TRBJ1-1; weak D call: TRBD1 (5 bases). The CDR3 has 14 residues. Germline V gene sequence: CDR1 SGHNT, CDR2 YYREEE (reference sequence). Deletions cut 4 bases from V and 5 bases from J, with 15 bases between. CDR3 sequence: CASSTYGGWTEAFF. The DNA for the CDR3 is TGTGCCAGCAGCACCTACGGGGGATGGACTGAAGCTTTCTTT. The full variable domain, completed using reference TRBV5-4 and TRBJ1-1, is ETGVTQSPTHLIKTRGQQVTLRCSSQSGHNTVSWYQQALGQGPQFIFQYYREEENGRGNFPPRFSGLQFPNYSSELNVNALELDDSALYLCASSTYGGWTEAFFGQGTRLTVV.

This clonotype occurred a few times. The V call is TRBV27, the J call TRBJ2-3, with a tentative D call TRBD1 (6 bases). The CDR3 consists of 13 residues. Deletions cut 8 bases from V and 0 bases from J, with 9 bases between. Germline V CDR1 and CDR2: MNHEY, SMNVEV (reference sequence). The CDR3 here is CASWGHSTDTQYF. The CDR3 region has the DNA TGTGCCAGCTGGGGGCACAGCACAGATACGCAGTATTTT.

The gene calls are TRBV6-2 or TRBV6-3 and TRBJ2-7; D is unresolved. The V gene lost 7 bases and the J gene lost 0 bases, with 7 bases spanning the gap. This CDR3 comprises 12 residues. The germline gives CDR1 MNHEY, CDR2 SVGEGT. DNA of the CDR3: TGTGCCAGCACCGAGAGCTCCTACGAGCAGTACTTC. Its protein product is CASTESSYEQYF.

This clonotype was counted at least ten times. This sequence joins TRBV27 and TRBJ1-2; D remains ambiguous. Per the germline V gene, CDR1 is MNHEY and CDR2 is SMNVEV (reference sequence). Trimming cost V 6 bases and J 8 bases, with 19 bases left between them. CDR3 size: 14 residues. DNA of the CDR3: TGTGCCAGCAGAATACTTACCGGGGAAACAGGCTACACCTTC. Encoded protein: CASRILTGETGYTF.

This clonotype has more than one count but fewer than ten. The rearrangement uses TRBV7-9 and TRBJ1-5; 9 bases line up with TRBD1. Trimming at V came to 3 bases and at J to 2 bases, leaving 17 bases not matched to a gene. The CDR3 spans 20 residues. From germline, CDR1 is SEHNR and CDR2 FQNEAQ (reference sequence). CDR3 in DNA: TGTGCCAGCAGCTTTGGGGGGACAGGGACTTATATTCAGGGCAATCAGCCCCAGCATTTT. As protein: CASSFGGTGTYIQGNQPQHF.

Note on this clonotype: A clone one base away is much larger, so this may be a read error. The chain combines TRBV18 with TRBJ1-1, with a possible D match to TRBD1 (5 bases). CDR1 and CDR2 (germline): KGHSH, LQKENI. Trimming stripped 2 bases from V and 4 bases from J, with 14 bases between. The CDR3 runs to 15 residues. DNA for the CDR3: TGTGCCAGCTCACCATCGGTTTCAGGGAGCACTGAAGCTTTCTTT. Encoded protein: CASSPSVSGSTEAFF.

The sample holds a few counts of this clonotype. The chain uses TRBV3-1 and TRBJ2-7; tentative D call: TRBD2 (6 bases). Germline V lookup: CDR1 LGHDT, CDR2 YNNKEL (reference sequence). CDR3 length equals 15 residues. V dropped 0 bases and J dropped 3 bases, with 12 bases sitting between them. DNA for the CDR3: TGTGCCAGCAGCCAAGAGTCGGACTATTACTACGAGCAGTACTTC. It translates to CASSQESDYYYEQYF.

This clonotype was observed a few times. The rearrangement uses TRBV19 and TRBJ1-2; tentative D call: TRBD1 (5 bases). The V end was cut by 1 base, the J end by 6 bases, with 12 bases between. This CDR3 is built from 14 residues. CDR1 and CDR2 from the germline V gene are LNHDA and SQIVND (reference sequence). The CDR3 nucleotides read TGTGCCAGTAGTATAGTAGAGGGGATGGATGGCTACACCTTC. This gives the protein CASSIVEGMDGYTF.

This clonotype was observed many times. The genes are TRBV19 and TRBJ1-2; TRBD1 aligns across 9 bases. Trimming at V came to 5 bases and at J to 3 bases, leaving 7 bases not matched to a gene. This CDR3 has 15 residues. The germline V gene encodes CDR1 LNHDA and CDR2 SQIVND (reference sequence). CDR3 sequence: CASSLGQGRDYGYTF. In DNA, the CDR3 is TGTGCCAGTAGTTTGGGACAGGGAAGGGACTATGGCTACACCTTC.

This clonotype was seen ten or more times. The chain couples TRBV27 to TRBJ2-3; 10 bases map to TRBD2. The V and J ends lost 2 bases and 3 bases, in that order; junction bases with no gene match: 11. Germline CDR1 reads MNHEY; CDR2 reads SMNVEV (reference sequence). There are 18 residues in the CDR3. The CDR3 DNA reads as TGTGCCAGCAGTTTAGCCCCCCTAGCGGGAGTCTTTACAGATACGCAGTATTTT. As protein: CASSLAPLAGVFTDTQYF.

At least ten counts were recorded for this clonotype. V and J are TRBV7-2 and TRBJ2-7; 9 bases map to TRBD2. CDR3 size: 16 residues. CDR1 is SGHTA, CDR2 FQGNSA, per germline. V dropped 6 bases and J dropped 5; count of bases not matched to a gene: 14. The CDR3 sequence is CASSFEAGGPRDEQYF. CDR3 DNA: TGTGCCAGCAGTTTCGAGGCGGGAGGGCCTAGGGACGAGCAGTACTTC.